Listed here are 20 T cell receptor beta chains from one sample, sequenced in a study of cytomegalovirus exposure and HLA in healthy donors. The PCR employed 60 Vbeta primers together with 13 Jbeta primers. Sequencing used immunoSEQ multiplex PCR; TCRdb keeps in-frame clones, though not all of them. The sample contains under 150,000 clones, over 70% of which appear only once. Sequencing was done on a sample of PBMCs. The receptor set was obtained from a woman aged 55 to 70 in good health and CMV-seropositive.

The chain joins TRBV6-6 to TRBJ2-5; tentatively, D is TRBD2 (6 bases). The J call may be incorrect, as the DNA end agrees better with TRBJ2-7. The length of the CDR3 is 12 residues. Germline V gives CDR1 MNHNY, CDR2 SVGAGI (reference sequence). The CDR3 reads CASSKEGGEQYF. The CDR3 DNA reads as TGTGCCAGCAGCAAGGAGGGAGGCGAGCAGTACTTC.

The genes are TRBV29-1 and TRBJ2-7, with D tentatively TRBD1 (7 bases). Germline CDR1 SQVTM, CDR2 ANQGSEA. The CDR3 is 14 amino acids. V was shortened by 3 bases and J by 4 bases, with 16 bases between the two germline ends. The CDR3 loop reads CSVEEGDRAYEQYF. CDR3 nucleotide sequence: TGCAGCGTTGAGGAGGGAGACAGGGCGTACGAGCAGTACTTC.

In nucleotides, the CDR3 is TGTGCCAGCAGTTTTTATGGTGGGCGAGTGCACGAGCAGTACTTC. Translating it yields CASSFYGGRVHEQYF. This chain connects TRBV27 to TRBJ2-7; no clear D gene. CDR3 length equals 15 residues. The V gene's germline CDR1 is MNHEY and CDR2 SMNVEV (reference sequence). Trimming removed 3 bases from V and 5 bases from J, with 17 bases in between.

The chain employs TRBV19 and TRBJ2-3; TRBD2 is a possible D gene (6 bases). The CDR3 runs 17 residues. From germline, CDR1 is LNHDA and CDR2 SQIVND (reference sequence). V lost 10 bases, J lost 0 bases, and 23 bases lay in between. The CDR3: CATGSGHASSSTDTQYF. As DNA, the CDR3 is TGTGCCACCGGGAGCGGGCACGCGAGTTCTAGCACAGATACGCAGTATTTT. The variable domain in full, with the rest retrieved from reference TRBV19 and TRBJ2-3, is DGGITQSPKYLFRKEGQNVTLSCEQNLNHDAMYWYRQDPGQGLRLIYYSQIVNDFQKGDIAEGYSVSREKKESFPLTVTSAQKNPTAFYLCATGSGHASSSTDTQYFGPGTRLTVL.

This chain connects TRBV6-5 to TRBJ1-4; 8 nucleotides align to TRBD1. Germline CDR1 reads MNHEY; CDR2 reads SVGAGI. J was trimmed by 8 bases and V by 2 bases; bases with no gene match: 4. The CDR3 length is 14 residues. As DNA, the CDR3 is TGTGCCAGCAGTTACCGGACAGGGCGAGAAAAACTGTTTTTT. Its protein is CASSYRTGREKLFF.

This clone has more than one count but fewer than ten. The rearrangement uses TRBV2 and TRBJ1-4; D gene ambiguous. The CDR3 is 13 residues long. CDR1 and CDR2 from the germline V gene are SNHLY and FYNNEI. V lost 7 bases and J 4 bases, leaving 10 bases between the germline ends. The CDR3 region has the DNA TGTGCCAGCACGCGCCGGAGTAATGAAAAACTGTTTTTT. Residues: CASTRRSNEKLFF.

The V gene is TRBV28, the J gene TRBJ1-6; D is possibly TRBD1 (6 bases). The CDR3 covers 17 residues. Germline V gene data show CDR1 as MDHEN and CDR2 as SYDVKM. The ends were cut back, 3 bases at V and 0 bases at J, with 12 bases in the middle. The CDR3 is CASSFQQGGSYNSPLHF. The CDR3, as DNA: TGTGCCAGCAGTTTCCAACAGGGCGGCTCCTATAATTCACCCCTCCACTTT.

DNA of the CDR3: TGTGCCAGCAGCTGGACTTTCCAAGAGACCCAGTACTTC. Its translation: CASSWTFQETQYF. The chain combines TRBV11-3 with TRBJ2-5, with D perhaps TRBD2 (5 bases). In germline, CDR1 is SGHNT, CDR2 YENEEA. V was pared by 4 bases and J by 1 base, with 7 bases between. This CDR3 contains 13 residues.

The chain carries TRBV25-1 and TRBJ2-5, with D hard to call. Germline values: CDR1 MGHDK, CDR2 SYGVNS. CDR3 length: 14 amino acids. Trimming removed 3 bases at V and 5 bases at J, with 13 bases between. Here the CDR3 DNA reads TGTGCCAGCAGTGACCCGCCGCAGGTGGAGACCCAGTACTTC. Residues: CASSDPPQVETQYF.

The V call is TRBV11-2, the J call TRBJ1-2; 8 nucleotides match TRBD1. This CDR3 comprises 11 residues. V shed 9 bases, J shed 9 bases, and the junction held 6 bases outside the gene matches. The germline gives CDR1 SGHAT, CDR2 FQNNGV. This CDR3 is CASPTGVSYTF. The CDR3 coding sequence is TGTGCCAGTCCGACAGGGGTCAGCTACACCTTC.

The V and J genes are TRBV5-1 and TRBJ1-2, with TRBD1 identical over 12 bases. Trimming removed 0 bases from V and 7 bases from J; junction bases left unmatched: 4. This CDR3 is 15 amino acids long. Germline CDR1 SGHRS, CDR2 YFSETQ. The CDR3 nucleotides are TGCGCCAGCAGCTTGGGGGGACAGGGGGCGGTTGGCTACACCTTC. It translates to CASSLGGQGAVGYTF.

This chain links TRBV19 with TRBJ1-1; no clear D. Germline CDR1 LNHDA, CDR2 SQIVND (reference sequence). Trimming left V 3 bases short and J 1 base short, with 12 bases between. The CDR3 runs to 15 residues. The CDR3 DNA reads TGTGCCAGTAGTATGATGCCCCAGTCGAACACTGAAGCTTTCTTT. This encodes CASSMMPQSNTEAFF.

The chain recombines TRBV25-1 with TRBJ1-2, with a weak D call TRBD1 (6 bases). The CDR3 contains 13 residues. V was clipped by 10 bases and J by 4 bases, with 16 bases between them. Germline lookup yields CDR1 MGHDK and CDR2 SYGVNS. Here the CDR3 reads CATLQGLGYGYTF. The CDR3 bases are TGTGCCACATTACAGGGTCTGGGCTATGGCTACACCTTC.

This sequence joins TRBV27 and TRBJ1-6; D not certain. Germline CDR1 and CDR2: MNHEY and SMNVEV (reference sequence). CDR3 length equals 17 residues. Trimming took 7 bases from V and 10 from J, leaving 26 bases between them. CDR3 sequence: CASKTPDWVAVDSPLHF. The CDR3, as DNA: TGTGCCAGCAAAACCCCGGATTGGGTAGCCGTCGACTCACCCCTCCACTTT.

V and J are TRBV6-5 and TRBJ2-3, with 7 bases lining up with TRBD2. Trimming removed 4 bases from V and 1 base from J; junction bases left unmatched: 5. The germline V gene has CDR1 MNHEY and CDR2 SVGAGI. The CDR3 contains 15 residues. The CDR3 loop is CASSSRGVGTDTQYF. CDR3 DNA sequence: TGTGCCAGCAGTTCACGGGGGGTTGGCACAGATACGCAGTATTTT.

The gene calls are TRBV6-5 and TRBJ2-7, with D possibly matching TRBD2 (5 bases). Trimming cost V 2 bases and J 7 bases, with 12 bases left between them. Per germline, CDR1 MNHEY and CDR2 SVGAGI. The CDR3 is made up of 13 amino acids. The CDR3 DNA is TGTGCCAGCAGTTACGGTCCAGGCGGGGAGCAGTACTTC. Its protein is CASSYGPGGEQYF.

A word on this clone: A read error may produce the germline difference seen at one junction end. This chain joins TRBV5-1 and TRBJ1-2; TRBD1 is a possible D gene (6 bases). CDR1 SGHRS and CDR2 YFSETQ come from the germline V gene. The CDR3 spans 14 residues. The CDR3: CASGQGFSNDGYTF. The CDR3 coding sequence is TGCGCCAGCGGGCAGGGGTTCAGTAACGATGGCTACACCTTC. The whole variable domain, filled in from reference TRBV5-1 and TRBJ1-2, reads KAGVTQTPRYLIKTRGQQVTLSCSPISGHRSVSWYQQTPGQGLQFLFEYFSETQRNKGNFPGRFSGRQFSNSRSEMNVSTLELGDSALYLCASGQGFSNDGYTFGSGTRLTVV.

This chain links TRBV2 with TRBJ2-5; D remains ambiguous. V was shortened by 4 bases and J by 4 bases, with 13 bases between the two germline ends. The CDR3 is 14 amino acids. Germline CDR1 and CDR2: SNHLY and FYNNEI. Written as DNA, the CDR3 is TGTGCCAGCAGTGGAGGCAAAATCATAGAGACCCAGTACTTC. Translation: CASSGGKIIETQYF.

The chain couples TRBV9 to TRBJ1-2; TRBD1 matches 7 bases. Germline values: CDR1 SGDLS, CDR2 YYNGEE. The CDR3 consists of 14 residues. Trimming removed 0 bases from V and 1 base from J; junction bases left unmatched: 0. The CDR3 nucleotides are TGTGCCAGCAGCGTAGCAGGGGGTAACTATGGCTACACCTTC. It translates to CASSVAGGNYGYTF.

This clone was recorded only once. The gene calls are TRBV28 and TRBJ2-7; the D is unclear. V lost 5 bases and J 3 bases, leaving 8 bases between the germline ends. CDR3 length: 12 residues. Looked up from germline, CDR1 is MDHEN and CDR2 is SYDVKM. The CDR3 DNA sequence: TGTGCCAGCAGTCCCCCCGTCTACGAGCAGTACTTC. Protein product: CASSPPVYEQYF.